A selection of T cell receptor beta chains follows, all from one sample in a study of blood T cells in healthy people across ages. TCRdb called the 5' RACE reads again in MiXCR, with one record for every CDR3 protein. The sample records 750,000 or so distinct CDR3 sequences, just under 25% being singletons. In addition, the sample was reused for a study of T cells of mothers and their children.

The sample taken for sequencing was blood. All receptors come from a boy aged 5-17 years in good health. Both conserved end residues are part of each CDR3. D genes are given only for firm matches. Clone size is not always given. Where it is, it says once, few, many or a class for expanded clones.

>TRBJ2-3|TRBD1|TRBV12-3/TRBV12-4|15|.
TGTGCCAGCAGTTTATGGGAGACAGGGGAGGATACGCAGTATTTT
CASSLWETGEDTQYF
>TRBJ1-1|.|TRBV29-1|14|few
TGCAGCGGGTCGGGAAGGATAATGAACACTGAAGCTTTCTTT
CSGSGRIMNTEAFF
>TRBJ1-1|.|TRBV15|12|few
TGTGCCACCAGCAGACAATACACTGAAGCTTTCTTT
CATSRQYTEAFF
>TRBJ2-5|.|TRBV29-1|14|.
TGCAGCGTGAGGCGGCGATTAGCGGAAGAGACCCAGTACTTC
CSVRRRLAEETQYF
>TRBJ2-5|TRBD2|TRBV10-3|15|few
TGTGCCATCAGCCGACTAGCGGGGGTCTGGGAGACCCAGTACTTC
CAISRLAGVWETQYF
>TRBJ2-4|.|TRBV28|13|.
TGTGCCAGCAGGAGTCAAGCCAAAAACATTCAGTACTTC
CASRSQAKNIQYF
>TRBJ1-1|.|TRBV12-3/TRBV12-4|15|few
TGTGCCAGCAGTTTCCTTCGGGGAGGAAACACTGAAGCTTTCTTT
CASSFLRGGNTEAFF
>TRBJ2-3|TRBD2|TRBV5-1|15|few
TGCGCCAGCAGCCATCGGGGGGGCCCCTCCGATACGCAGTATTTT
CASSHRGGPSDTQYF
>TRBJ2-7|.|TRBV25-1|13|.
TGTGCCAGCAGTCGGACCGAAGTCTACGAGCAGTACTTC
CASSRTEVYEQYF
>TRBJ2-1|TRBD2|TRBV9|14|once
TGTGCCAGCAGCGTAGGGCTAGCGGACAATGTGCAGTTCTTC
CASSVGLADNVQFF
>TRBJ2-1|.|TRBV7-9|13|few
TGTGCCAGCAGCTTTGGGGAGTACAATGAGCAGTTCTTC
CASSFGEYNEQFF
>TRBJ2-3|.|TRBV28|17|.
TGTGCCAGCAGTTTATCGGTGTCTAACCCTGTCGCAGATACGCAGTATTTT
CASSLSVSNPVADTQYF
>TRBJ2-5|TRBD1|TRBV11-3|13|few
TGTGCCAGCAGCCCCAGGGGGCTCGAGACCCAGTACTTC
CASSPRGLETQYF
>TRBJ2-1|.|TRBV7-6|15|.
TGTGCCAGCAGCTCCTCCGGGGGCCCCTACAATGAGCAGTTCTTC
CASSSSGGPYNEQFF
>TRBJ1-2|.|TRBV28|14|.
TGTGCCAGCAGTTTAACAGCCGGTTCTGGTGGCTACACCTTC
CASSLTAGSGGYTF
>TRBJ2-3|TRBD2|TRBV11-3|15|few
TGTGCCAGCAGCTTGGTCTCCGGGAGGCCAGATACGCAGTATTTT
CASSLVSGRPDTQYF
>TRBJ1-4|.|TRBV29-1|13|few
TGCAGCGTTGACAGTGGGCCTAATGAAAAACTGTTTTTT
CSVDSGPNEKLFF
>TRBJ1-1|.|TRBV7-2|13|few
TGTGCCAGCAGCGCCAGTTCGAACACTGAAGCTTTCTTT
CASSASSNTEAFF
>TRBJ2-1|TRBD2|TRBV12-3/TRBV12-4|20|.
TGTGCCAGCAGCAAGACTCCTTGGACTAGCCGACGTTGGTTATACAATGAGCAGTTCTTC
CASSKTPWTSRRWLYNEQFF
>TRBJ2-5|.|TRBV29-1|12|many
TGCAGCGTTACGAGTTCTCAAGAGACCCAGTACTTC
CSVTSSQETQYF
>TRBJ2-5|TRBD1|TRBV11-1|14|.
TGTGCCAGCAGCCCCGGACAGGGGGGACAGACCCAGTACTTC
CASSPGQGGQTQYF
>TRBJ1-1|.|TRBV7-2|14|few
TGTGCCAGCAGCTTAGAGGGGGAGGGGACTGAAGCTTTCTTT
CASSLEGEGTEAFF
>TRBJ2-3|.|TRBV7-9|14|.
TGTGCCAGCAGCTTTTCATCAAACACAGATACGCAGTATTTT
CASSFSSNTDTQYF
>TRBJ2-5|.|TRBV5-6|13|few
TGTGCCAGCAGCCACAGGGTTCGAGAGACCCAGTACTTC
CASSHRVRETQYF
>TRBJ2-5|TRBD2|TRBV5-1|15|.
TGCGCCAGCAGCTTGTTTCCAGCGGGAGAGGAGACCCAGTACTTC
CASSLFPAGEETQYF
>TRBJ2-7|TRBD2|TRBV2|16|.
TGTGCCAGCCTCTCTAATCTAGCGGGGGGTGCCTACGAGCAGTACTTC
CASLSNLAGGAYEQYF
>TRBJ2-1|.|TRBV6-2/TRBV6-3|11|.
TGTGCGATCTCGGCCTACAATGAGCAGTTCTTC
CAISAYNEQFF
>TRBJ2-7|TRBD2|TRBV5-1|16|few
TGCGCCAGCAGCTTGGTACCCGCGGGAGGGAGTTACGAGCAGTACTTC
CASSLVPAGGSYEQYF